A single sample gave rise to the 30 T cell receptor beta chains below, sequenced in a study of shared clonotypes between healthy human individuals. Some clones are missing from TCRdb's copy, which holds only in-frame ones; the method was immunoSEQ multiplex PCR. The sample consists of around 2.1 million clones, around 93% of them appearing once. CD45RO negativity and positive selection for CCR7 defined naive CD8 cells, a population that excluded terminally differentiated effector memory CD45RA+ cells. Material for sequencing was naive CD8+ T cells from PBMCs. Receptor source: a man aged 18 to 30 in good health. Some clones in this sample may be carry-over from other donors' samples.

About this clone: Additional DNA sequences in this sample encode the identical CDR3. The chain recombines TRBV29-1 with TRBJ1-2, with a weak D call TRBD1 (5 bases). With 6 bases removed from V and 2 bases from J, the gap between germline ends came to 7 bases. There are 11 residues in the CDR3. Germline CDR1 reads SQVTM; CDR2 reads ANQGSEA. CDR3 DNA: TGCAGCGTGGAGGGGAACTATGGCTACACCTTC. Translation: CSVEGNYGYTF.

This chain uses TRBV4-3 with TRBJ2-1; unclear D gene. The CDR3 consists of 15 residues. The V end lost 0 bases, the J end lost 8 bases, and 14 bases lay between the germline ends. The germline CDR1 and CDR2 sequences are LGHNA and YSLEER. In DNA form, the CDR3 reads TGCGCCAGCAGCCAAGAACGGGCCCTGTCGGATGAGCAGTTCTTC. Encoded protein: CASSQERALSDEQFF.

The chain employs TRBV27 and TRBJ2-3; 13 nucleotides match TRBD2. This CDR3 comprises 20 residues. Per germline, CDR1 MNHEY and CDR2 SMNVEV (reference sequence). V trimming: 2 bases; J trimming: 4 bases; junction bases outside the gene matches: 15. The CDR3 region is CASSLEAPWTSGSLSDTQYF. CDR3 DNA: TGTGCCAGCAGTTTAGAAGCTCCGTGGACTAGCGGGAGTCTATCAGATACGCAGTATTTT.

The rearrangement joins TRBV7-6 to TRBJ2-7; 9 bases line up with TRBD1. In germline, CDR1 is SGHVS, CDR2 FNYEAQ. The CDR3 is 15 residues long. Trimming took 2 bases from V and 4 from J; bases not matched to a gene: 6. For the CDR3, the DNA is TGTGCCAGCAGCTTACTTGCGGGACAGGGTTACGAGCAGTACTTC. This translates into CASSLLAGQGYEQYF. Combining the CDR3 with reference TRBV7-6 and TRBJ2-7 gives the whole variable domain GAGVSQSPRYKVTKRGQDVALRCDPISGHVSLYWYRQALGQGPEFLTYFNYEAQQDKSGLPNDRFSAERPEGSISTLTIQRTEQRDSAMYRCASSLLAGQGYEQYFGPGTRLTVT.

The CDR3 region is CATSPDRINYEQYF. DNA for the CDR3: TGTGCCACTTCCCCCGACAGGATAAACTACGAGCAGTACTTC. The V and J genes are TRBV6-1 and TRBJ2-7, with a weak D call TRBD1 (6 bases). Germline V gene lookup returns CDR1 MNHNS and CDR2 SASEGT. Deletions cut 10 bases from V and 3 bases from J, with 19 bases between. This CDR3 comprises 14 residues.

This clone was seen once. The chain uses TRBV4-1 and TRBJ2-4; a possible D gene is TRBD2 (5 bases). The CDR3 runs 15 residues. With 2 bases removed from V and 2 bases from J, the gap between germline ends came to 10 bases. The germline V gene has CDR1 MGHRA and CDR2 YSYEKL. Here the CDR3 DNA reads TGCGCCAGCAGCCAAATGCCGGGAACCAAAAACATTCAGTACTTC. Residues: CASSQMPGTKNIQYF.

The chain employs TRBV7-8 and TRBJ2-2; D possibly corresponds to TRBD2 (6 bases). The germline V gene encodes CDR1 SGHVS and CDR2 FQNEAQ. The CDR3 sequence is 17 residues long. V lost 1 base to trimming and J lost 4 bases, with 16 bases between them. Here the CDR3 reads CASSLGLAYAGTGELFF. In nucleotides, the CDR3 is TGTGCCAGCAGCTTAGGTCTAGCGTACGCGGGCACCGGGGAGCTGTTTTTT.

This sequence joins TRBV21-1 and TRBJ2-3; TRBD2 is taken as the D call from the table, unchecked against the DNA. TRBV21-1 is a pseudogene locus. CDR3 length equals 14 residues. The CDR3 protein is CASSKGGTQDTQYF. The DNA of the CDR3 is TGTGCCAGCAGCAAAGGCGGGACCCAAGATACGCAGTATTTT.

About this clone itself: Other nucleotide sequences from this sample produce the same CDR3. The chain has TRBV4-1 and TRBJ2-5; D unresolved. The CDR3 runs 14 residues. V was shortened by 1 base and J by 2 bases, with 8 bases between the two germline ends. Germline-derived CDR1 and CDR2 are MGHRA and YSYEKL. The CDR3 coding sequence is TGCGCCAGCAGCCAAGTAACAGTACAAGAGACCCAGTACTTC. Protein sequence: CASSQVTVQETQYF.

The chain has TRBV9 and TRBJ2-1; the D gene is possibly TRBD1 (5 bases). The CDR3 totals 16 residues. Germline V gene data show CDR1 as SGDLS and CDR2 as YYNGEE. Trimming stripped 3 bases from V and 6 bases from J, with 19 bases between. DNA of the CDR3: TGTGCCAGCAGCGCACTCCAGGGTGCCGTGGGCAATGAGCAGTTCTTC. It is translated as CASSALQGAVGNEQFF.

The rearrangement links TRBV28 to TRBJ2-7; 8 bases agree with TRBD2. The germline V gene has CDR1 MDHEN and CDR2 SYDVKM. This CDR3 has 14 residues. Germline trimming cut 5 bases from V and 0 bases from J; bases unmatched to any gene: 3. The CDR3 spells CASSLLAASYEQYF. DNA for the CDR3: TGTGCCAGCAGTCTACTAGCGGCCTCCTACGAGCAGTACTTC.

This chain links TRBV7-8 with TRBJ2-3; 9 nucleotides match TRBD1. V lost 6 bases and J lost 0; bases outside the gene matches: 7. Germline V gene sequence: CDR1 SGHVS, CDR2 FQNEAQ. This CDR3 region has 16 residues. The DNA for the CDR3 is TGTGCCAGCAGGGACAGGGGCCTTCTTAGCACAGATACGCAGTATTTT. Translation gives CASRDRGLLSTDTQYF.

The chain employs TRBV4-1 and TRBJ1-4, with D possibly being TRBD1 (5 bases). Germline assignment: CDR1 MGHRA and CDR2 YSYEKL. V lost 4 bases, J lost 5 bases, and 11 bases lay in between. The CDR3 is 14 residues long. The CDR3 sequence: CASSLRGLNEKLFF. As DNA, the CDR3 is TGCGCCAGCAGCCTAAGGGGACTAAATGAAAAACTGTTTTTT.

The V and J genes are TRBV6-6 and TRBJ1-2, with D unresolved. In germline, CDR1 is MNHNY, CDR2 SVGAGI (reference sequence). The CDR3 totals 13 residues. The V end lost 4 bases, the J end lost 2 bases, and 8 bases lay between the germline ends. In DNA form, the CDR3 reads TGTGCCAGCAGTTCTACAGCCAACTATGGCTACACCTTC. Protein product: CASSSTANYGYTF.

The chain couples TRBV30 to TRBJ2-2, with 8 bases aligning to TRBD2. The ends lost 0 bases at V and 1 base at J; junction bases unmatched: 10. Germline CDR1 is GTSNPN and CDR2 is SVGIG (reference sequence). The CDR3 runs to 18 residues. DNA of the CDR3: TGTGCCTGGAGTGTAGTCGACGGGAGGGCTATGAACACCGGGGAGCTGTTTTTT. Translating gives CAWSVVDGRAMNTGELFF.

V and J are TRBV27 and TRBJ1-2, with D maybe TRBD1 (5 bases). Trimming took off 2 bases at V and 14 bases at J, with 12 bases between the two ends. This CDR3 comprises 11 residues. Germline assignment: CDR1 MNHEY and CDR2 SMNVEV (reference sequence). The CDR3 protein is CASSLNGQLTF. CDR3 sequence (DNA): TGTGCCAGCAGTTTAAACGGACAACTAACCTTC.

CDR3 loop: CASSLPSGSEQYF. CDR3 nucleotides: TGTGCCAGCAGTTTACCCTCAGGCTCCGAGCAGTACTTC. The rearrangement joins TRBV27 to TRBJ2-7; D is unclear. This CDR3 is built from 13 residues. Trimming removed 2 bases from V and 6 bases from J, with 11 bases in between. Germline CDR1 reads MNHEY; CDR2 reads SMNVEV (reference sequence).

The gene calls are TRBV5-1 and TRBJ1-5, with 8 bases matching TRBD1. CDR1 SGHRS and CDR2 YFSETQ come from the germline V gene. V dropped 4 bases and J dropped 2; count of bases not matched to a gene: 5. The CDR3 sequence is 15 residues long. The chain's CDR3 is CASSADRARNQPQHF. As DNA, the CDR3 is TGCGCCAGCAGCGCGGACAGGGCGCGCAATCAGCCCCAGCATTTT.

This clone appeared a single time. The chain links TRBV9 to TRBJ2-2; 9 nucleotides line up with TRBD2. CDR3 size: 16 residues. The germline V gene encodes CDR1 SGDLS and CDR2 YYNGEE. V gave up 4 bases and J gave up 3 bases; unmatched junction bases: 7. The CDR3: CASSILAGAHTGELFF. The CDR3 DNA is TGTGCCAGCAGCATTTTAGCGGGGGCACACACCGGGGAGCTGTTTTTT.

The rearrangement uses TRBV13 and TRBJ2-6; 7 bases map to TRBD1. After removal of 1 base from V and 0 bases from J, the junction contained 9 bases not matched to a gene. The V gene's germline CDR1 is PRHDT and CDR2 FYEKMQ (reference sequence). This CDR3 comprises 19 residues. The DNA for the CDR3 is TGTGCCAGCAGCTTAGAAGGGGACAGAATAAGCTCTGGGGCCAACGTCCTGACTTTC. Translating it yields CASSLEGDRISSGANVLTF.

This rearrangement joins TRBV27 to TRBJ2-1; 7 bases fit TRBD1. V shed 4 bases, J shed 9 bases, and the junction held 12 bases outside the gene matches. Germline loops: CDR1 MNHEY, CDR2 SMNVEV (reference sequence). This CDR3 is 15 amino acids long. The DNA for the CDR3 is TGTGCCAGCAGTTGGGCCGGGACAGTAGTTTCTGAGCAGTTCTTC. The encoded protein is CASSWAGTVVSEQFF.

The chain has TRBV7-2 and TRBJ2-6; D call uncertain. CDR1 and CDR2 from the germline V gene are SGHTA and FQGNSA. The CDR3 length is 15 residues. V was clipped by 5 bases and J by 0 bases, with 8 bases between them. The CDR3 spells CASSTRTSGANVLTF. The CDR3 region has the DNA TGTGCCAGCAGCACCAGAACCTCTGGGGCCAACGTCCTGACTTTC.

This clone was detected a few times. In DNA, the CDR3 is TGTGCCAGCAGCTTATGGACAGGGTATGGCTACACCTTC. It is translated as CASSLWTGYGYTF. The V and J genes are TRBV7-9 and TRBJ1-2; 8 positions agree with TRBD1. CDR1 and CDR2 from the germline V gene are SEHNR and FQNEAQ (reference sequence). Trimming took 2 bases from V and 5 from J; bases not matched to a gene: 1. CDR3 length: 13 residues.

Notes on this clone: Other DNA variants within this sample encode the same CDR3. The V and J genes are TRBV6-5 and TRBJ1-1, with 7 bases fitting TRBD1. This CDR3 contains 14 residues. Looked up from germline, CDR1 is MNHEY and CDR2 is SVGAGI. With 6 bases clipped from V and 1 base from J, the junction kept 5 bases outside the gene matches. In nucleotides, the CDR3 is TGTGCCAGCAGCTACAGGGGACGGAACACTGAAGCTTTCTTT. This gives the protein CASSYRGRNTEAFF.

This chain links TRBV27 with TRBJ2-4; D possibly corresponds to TRBD2 (5 bases). This CDR3 region has 14 residues. The germline CDR1 and CDR2 sequences are MNHEY and SMNVEV (reference sequence). V gave up 6 bases and J gave up 8 bases, with 17 bases separating them. Written as DNA, the CDR3 is TGTGCCAGCAGCCGGAGGATCCAATCGGACATTCAGTACTTC. It specifies CASSRRIQSDIQYF.

The gene calls are TRBV6-5 and TRBJ1-5; D is unclear. V was clipped by 5 bases and J by 0 bases, with 11 bases between them. This CDR3 has 15 residues. Looked up from germline, CDR1 is MNHEY and CDR2 is SVGAGI. The CDR3 nucleotides read TGTGCCAGCAGTATTACATACCTTAGCAATCAGCCCCAGCATTTT. Encoded protein: CASSITYLSNQPQHF.

The chain carries TRBV2 and TRBJ2-1; possible D gene TRBD2, 6 bases. The ends were cut back, 8 bases at V and 7 bases at J, with 24 bases in the middle. Germline CDR1 and CDR2: SNHLY and FYNNEI. The CDR3 is made up of 16 amino acids. The CDR3 loop is CASPILTSGGLNEQFF. As DNA, the CDR3 is TGTGCCAGCCCAATCCTGACTAGTGGGGGTTTAAATGAGCAGTTCTTC.

The chain carries TRBV27 and TRBJ1-2; D is ambiguous. V dropped 0 bases and J dropped 3 bases, with 14 bases sitting between them. The CDR3 extends over 16 amino acids. CDR1 is MNHEY and CDR2 is SMNVEV in the germline V gene (reference sequence). CDR3 bases: TGTGCCAGCAGTTTATCTTTGTCAGGCGCCTACTATGGCTACACCTTC. Amino acid sequence: CASSLSLSGAYYGYTF.

The chain uses TRBV29-1 and TRBJ2-5; possible D gene TRBD2, 6 bases. The J call may be mistaken, given a closer DNA end match to TRBJ2-7. The CDR3 length is 13 residues. CDR1 SQVTM and CDR2 ANQGSEA come from the germline V gene. The CDR3 protein is CSVIVAGSYEQYF. DNA of the CDR3: TGCAGCGTTATCGTGGCGGGATCCTACGAGCAGTACTTC.

This rearrangement joins TRBV5-5 to TRBJ1-2; 9 bases fit TRBD1. Germline V lookup: CDR1 SGHKS, CDR2 YYEKEE (reference sequence). This CDR3 has 13 residues. V trimming: 2 bases; J trimming: 5 bases; junction bases outside the gene matches: 1. CDR3 in amino acids: CASSFGTGYGYTF. In DNA, the CDR3 is TGTGCCAGCAGCTTTGGGACAGGGTATGGCTACACCTTC.